This TCR beta chain was documented in a study of blood T cell repertoires in COVID-19. In the study overall: Sources were T cells, B-cell-depleted T cells, or PBMCs; the material itself was cDNA or gDNA.

The length of the CDR3 is 13 residues. V was pared by 6 bases and J by 7 bases, with 6 bases of the junction left unmatched. TCRdb keeps only in-frame clones here, not all; method: immunoSEQ multiplex PCR. The sample includes about 170,000 clones, about 85% of them seen just once. The specimen sequenced was peripheral blood. This clonotype was sampled from a woman of 80 years or more in a cohort sampled during active or convalescent COVID-19. The V gene is TRBV12-3 or TRBV12-4, the J gene TRBJ1-5; 7 nucleotides align to TRBD1. CDR3 loop: CASRQGVDQPQHF. The CDR3 coding sequence is TGTGCCAGCAGGCAGGGGGTAGACCAGCCCCAGCATTTT.